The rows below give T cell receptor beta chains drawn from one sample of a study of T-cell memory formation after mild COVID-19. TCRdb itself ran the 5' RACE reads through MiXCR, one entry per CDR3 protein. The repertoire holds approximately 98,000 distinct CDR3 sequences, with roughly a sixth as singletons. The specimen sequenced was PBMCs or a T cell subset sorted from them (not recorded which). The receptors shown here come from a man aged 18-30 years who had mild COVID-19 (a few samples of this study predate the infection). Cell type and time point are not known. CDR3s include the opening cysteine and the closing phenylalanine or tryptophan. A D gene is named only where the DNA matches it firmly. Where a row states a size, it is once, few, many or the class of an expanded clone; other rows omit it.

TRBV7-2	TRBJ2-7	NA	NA	CASSLYGGEQYF	TGTGCCAGCAGCTTATACGGGGGAGAGCAGTACTTC
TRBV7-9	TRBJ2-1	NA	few	CASSRGPRGEQFF	TGTGCCAGCAGCCGAGGGCCCCGAGGTGAGCAGTTCTTC
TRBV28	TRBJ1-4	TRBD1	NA	CASSTRTGSNEKLFF	TGTGCCAGCAGTACCCGGACAGGTTCGAATGAAAAACTGTTTTTT
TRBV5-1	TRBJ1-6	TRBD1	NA	CASSQQGAPNSPLHF	TGCGCCAGCAGCCAACAGGGGGCCCCTAATTCACCCCTCCACTTT
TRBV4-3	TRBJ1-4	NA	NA	CASSQEADQRKLFF	TGCGCCAGCAGCCAAGAGGCGGACCAGAGAAAACTGTTTTTT
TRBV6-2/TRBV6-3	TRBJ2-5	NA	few	CASSHRTEGTQYF	TGTGCCAGCAGTCATAGGACAGAGGGGACCCAGTACTTC
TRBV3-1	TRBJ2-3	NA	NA	CASSQEWGRTDTQYF	TGTGCCAGCAGCCAAGAATGGGGCCGCACAGATACGCAGTATTTT
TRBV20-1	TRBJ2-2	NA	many	CSASRNTGELFF	TGCAGTGCTAGTCGTAACACCGGGGAGCTGTTTTTT
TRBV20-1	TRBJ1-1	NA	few	CSARRVGLGDGTEAFF	TGCAGTGCTAGACGGGTCGGTCTGGGGGATGGCACTGAAGCTTTCTTT
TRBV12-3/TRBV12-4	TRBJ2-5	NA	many	CASSFGVSETQYF	TGTGCCAGCAGTTTTGGGGTCTCGGAGACCCAGTACTTC
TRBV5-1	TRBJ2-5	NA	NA	CASSSGWETQYF	TGCGCCAGCAGCTCCGGATGGGAGACCCAGTACTTC
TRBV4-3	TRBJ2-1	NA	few	CASSPRGGVGSYNEQFF	TGCGCCAGCAGCCCCAGAGGGGGGGTCGGGTCCTACAATGAGCAGTTCTTC
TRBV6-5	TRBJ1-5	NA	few	CASNPTSNSNQPQHF	TGTGCCAGCAATCCTACTAGTAATAGCAATCAGCCCCAGCATTTT
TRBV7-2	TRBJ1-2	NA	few	CASSRLLSAEGGYTF	TGTGCCAGCAGCAGGTTATTGTCAGCCGAGGGGGGCTACACCTTC
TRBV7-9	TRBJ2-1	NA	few	CASITVEGEEFF	TGTGCCAGCATTACGGTGGAAGGTGAGGAGTTCTTC
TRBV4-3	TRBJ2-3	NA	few	CASSQDFNTDTQYF	TGCGCCAGCAGCCAAGATTTTAACACAGATACGCAGTATTTT
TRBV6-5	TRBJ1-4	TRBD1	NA	CASRSRDREEKLFF	TGTGCCAGCAGATCCCGGGACAGGGAGGAAAAACTGTTTTTT
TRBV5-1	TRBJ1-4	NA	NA	CASSLGISGLTNEKLFF	TGCGCCAGCAGCTTGGGCATCTCAGGGCTTACTAATGAAAAACTGTTTTTT
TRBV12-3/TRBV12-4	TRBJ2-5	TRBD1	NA	CASSSQGRETQYF	TGTGCCAGCAGTTCACAGGGGAGAGAGACCCAGTACTTC
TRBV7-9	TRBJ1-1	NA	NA	CASSSGTGAYTEAFF	TGTGCCAGCTCCTCCGGGACCGGGGCATACACTGAAGCTTTCTTT
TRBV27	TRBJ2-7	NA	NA	CASSPRYRAGEQYF	TGTGCCAGCAGTCCCCGTTACAGGGCGGGCGAGCAGTACTTC
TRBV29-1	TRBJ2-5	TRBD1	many	CSVEVQGAAKTQYF	TGCAGCGTCGAAGTACAGGGGGCAGCGAAGACCCAGTACTTC
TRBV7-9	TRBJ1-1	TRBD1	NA	CASRRGTENTEAFF	TGTGCCAGCAGGCGAGGGACAGAGAACACTGAAGCTTTCTTT
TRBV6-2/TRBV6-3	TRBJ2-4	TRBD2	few	CASSSSGGILAKNIQYF	TGTGCCAGCAGTTCCAGCGGGGGAATTCTAGCCAAAAACATTCAGTACTTC
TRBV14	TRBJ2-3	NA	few	CASSPVGFTDTQYF	TGTGCCAGCAGCCCAGTCGGGTTCACAGATACGCAGTATTTT
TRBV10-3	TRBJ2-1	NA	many	CATVYSSIYNEQFF	TGTGCCACCGTCTATTCGTCCATTTACAATGAGCAGTTCTTC
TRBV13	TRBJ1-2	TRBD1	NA	CASSNPGQGRGYTF	TGTGCCAGCAGCAATCCGGGACAGGGTCGTGGCTACACCTTC
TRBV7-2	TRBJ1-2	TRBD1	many	CASSLVSLGRFLTGPGGGYTF	TGTGCCAGCAGCTTGGTTTCGTTGGGCAGATTTTTGACAGGGCCTGGGGGTGGCTACACCTTC
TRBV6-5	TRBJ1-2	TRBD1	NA	CASSMDRGHYGYTF	TGTGCCAGCAGTATGGACAGGGGCCACTATGGCTACACCTTC
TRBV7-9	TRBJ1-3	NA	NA	CASSFAENTIYF	TGTGCCAGCAGCTTCGCCGAAAACACCATATATTTT
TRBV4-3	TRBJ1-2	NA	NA	CASSQVGWDGYTF	TGCGCCAGCAGCCAAGTCGGGTGGGATGGCTACACCTTC
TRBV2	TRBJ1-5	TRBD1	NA	CASKGQANQPQHF	TGTGCCAGCAAAGGACAGGCTAATCAGCCCCAGCATTTT
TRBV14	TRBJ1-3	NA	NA	CASSQFRVNPGNTIYF	TGTGCCAGCAGCCAATTCCGGGTCAACCCTGGAAACACCATATATTTT
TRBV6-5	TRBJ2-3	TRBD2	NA	CASRKAGGPYTQYF	TGTGCCAGCAGGAAAGCGGGGGGGCCTTATACGCAGTATTTT
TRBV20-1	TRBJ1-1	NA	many	CSASDVNTEAFF	TGCAGTGCTAGTGATGTTAACACTGAAGCTTTCTTT
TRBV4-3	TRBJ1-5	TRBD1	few	CASSQKQGNQPQHF	TGCGCCAGCAGCCAAAAACAGGGGAATCAGCCCCAGCATTTT
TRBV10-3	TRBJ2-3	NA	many	CAITTGGRYTDTQYF	TGTGCCATCACCACCGGGGGGCGGTACACAGATACGCAGTATTTT
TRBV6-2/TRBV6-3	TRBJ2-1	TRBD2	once	CASKVLGGYNEQFF	TGTGCCAGCAAGGTCTTGGGGGGGTACAATGAGCAGTTCTTC
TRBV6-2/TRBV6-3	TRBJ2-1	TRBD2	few	CASSSQPQLAGGINEQFF	TGTGCCAGCAGTTCCCAACCCCAACTAGCGGGGGGTATCAATGAGCAGTTCTTC
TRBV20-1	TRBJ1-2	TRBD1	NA	CSARSGGANYGYTF	TGCAGTGCTAGATCAGGGGGTGCTAACTATGGCTACACCTTC
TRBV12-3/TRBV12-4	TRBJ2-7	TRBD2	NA	CASSRGLDSYEQYF	TGTGCCAGCAGTAGAGGACTAGACTCCTACGAGCAGTACTTC